This paragraph reports one T cell receptor (beta chain). Antigen specificity is unknown. The CDR3 length is 15 residues. Libraries were prepared by immunoSEQ multiplex PCR; TCRdb keeps only in-frame clonotypes and omits some of them. The data show around 130,000 clones, around 90% seen once. These data originate in a study of T cell responses to AZD1222 COVID-19 vaccine. Study-wide points: Seropositivity was recorded at baseline in only a handful of AZD1222 recipients. Donors were chiefly white British, with a greater number of females, and clonal diversity was perhaps underestimated. Repertoire collection took place solely once the T cell response had peaked.

The chain joins TRBV21-1 to TRBJ2-7; the table's D call, TRBD2, was not checked against the DNA. TRBV21-1 has pseudogene status. The sequence was collected from an adult who received the MenACWY meningococcal vaccine as a control. The sequencing here drew on peripheral blood, taken 28 days after the second dose of the MenACWY control vaccine. The CDR3 sequence: CASSKRGGGKYEQYV. CDR3 DNA: TGTGCCAGCAGCAAAAGGGGAGGCGGGAAATACGAGCAGTACGTC.